The 24 T cell receptor beta chains below all came from one sample that was sequenced in a study of PD-L1 blockade in urothelial cancer. Assay: immunoSEQ multiplex PCR; the TCRdb copy retains only in-frame clones and omits some. This repertoire shows around 1,800 clones, approximately 34% found once; its top ten account for more than 9.5%. The source was tumor tissue, collected before atezolizumab (anti-PD-L1) treatment. The receptors derive from a man in his forties or fifties with urothelial cancer.

This clone was seen a single time. This rearrangement joins TRBV29-1 to TRBJ1-1; 7 bases agree with TRBD1. CDR3 length: 17 residues. Germline CDR1 SQVTM, CDR2 ANQGSEA. The CDR3 protein is CKHYARQGGSASTEAFF. CDR3 coding DNA: TGCAAGCATTACGCTCGACAGGGAGGCTCAGCGAGCACTGAAGCTTTCTTT.

This chain links TRBV15 with TRBJ1-4; D perhaps matches TRBD1 (6 bases). The CDR3 has 15 amino acids. Germline loops: CDR1 LNHNV, CDR2 YYDKDF (reference sequence). Trimming removed 5 bases at V and 8 bases at J, with 18 bases between. The CDR3 here is CATSGTDRTGEKLFF. In DNA form, the CDR3 reads TGTGCCACCAGCGGGACCGACAGGACTGGAGAAAAACTGTTTTTT.

The chain carries TRBV28 and TRBJ1-2; D gene unclear. This CDR3 spans 12 amino acids. The V and J ends lost 6 bases and 6 bases respectively, with 11 bases between them. Per the germline V gene, CDR1 is MDHEN and CDR2 is SYDVKM. CDR3 DNA: TGTGCCAGCAGGGTGCGGGCTGATGGCTACACCTTC. Its protein is CASRVRADGYTF.

With respect to this clone: An end of the junction does not agree with germline; a read error may underlie this. This rearrangement joins TRBV28 to TRBJ2-6; D remains unclear. Germline V gene data show CDR1 as MDHEN and CDR2 as SYDVKM. The CDR3 contains 16 residues. The CDR3 protein is CASSQIRTAGANVLTF. The CDR3 DNA is TGTGCTAGCAGTCAAATTCGCACGGCAGGGGCCAACGTCCTGACTTTC.

This clone was counted only a few times. The chain recombines TRBV6-8 with TRBJ2-2, with 9 nucleotides matching TRBD1. Unmatched junction bases numbered 1, after V lost 6 bases and J lost 2 bases. The CDR3 loop spans 14 amino acids. Germline loops: CDR1 MNHGY, CDR2 SAAAGT. The CDR3 loop reads CASRGQGNTGELFF. Here the CDR3 DNA reads TGTGCCAGCAGGGGACAGGGCAACACCGGGGAGCTGTTTTTT.

The chain employs TRBV15 and TRBJ1-4, with D possibly being TRBD1 (5 bases). The V and J ends lost 0 bases and 8 bases respectively, with 19 bases between them. The length of the CDR3 is 17 residues. In germline, CDR1 is LNHNV, CDR2 YYDKDF (reference sequence). This CDR3 is CATSRDSRRGREEKLFF. The CDR3 DNA sequence: TGTGCCACCAGCAGAGATTCGAGGCGGGGGAGGGAGGAAAAACTGTTTTTT.

In this sample, this clone turned up a few times. The chain joins TRBV30 to TRBJ1-1, with D possibly being TRBD1 (6 bases). Trimming pared 3 bases from V and 5 bases from J, leaving 13 bases between. In germline, CDR1 is GTSNPN, CDR2 SVGIG (reference sequence). CDR3 length: 13 amino acids. Here the CDR3 DNA reads TGTGCCTGGAGATTAGGGGGATGGACTGAAGCTTTCTTT. This codes for CAWRLGGWTEAFF.

The chain joins TRBV7-5 to TRBJ2-7. TRBV7-5 represents a pseudogene. CDR3 length equals 18 residues. The CDR3 reads CASSLFWGRQLPSYEQYF. CDR3 coding DNA: TGTGCCAGCAGCTTATTTTGGGGAAGGCAGCTGCCTTCCTACGAGCAGTACTTC.

The rearrangement links TRBV18 to TRBJ1-2; tentative D call: TRBD1 (5 bases). This CDR3 region has 12 residues. V lost 8 bases, J lost 3 bases, and 10 bases lay in between. CDR1 KGHSH and CDR2 LQKENI come from the germline V gene. The CDR3 nucleotides read TGTGCCAGCCCGACGGGGCACTATGGCTACACCTTC. Its translation: CASPTGHYGYTF.

The rearrangement uses TRBV30 and TRBJ2-2; D is undetermined. Germline values: CDR1 GTSNPN, CDR2 SVGIG (reference sequence). The CDR3 covers 16 residues. V was trimmed by 3 bases and J by 1 base, leaving 15 bases between them. The DNA of the CDR3 is TGTGCCTGGAGCCCGCCCCCGGACGAGAACACCGGGGAGCTGTTTTTT. Amino acid sequence: CAWSPPPDENTGELFF.

The V call is TRBV10-2, the J call TRBJ2-7; D unresolved. CDR1 is WSHSY and CDR2 is SAAADI in the germline V gene. With 5 bases removed from V and 5 bases from J, the gap between germline ends came to 10 bases. This CDR3 contains 12 residues. The CDR3 coding sequence is TGCGCCAGCAGTCTCGCAAGAGACGAGCAGTACTTC. As protein: CASSLARDEQYF.

The J gene is TRBJ2-1, the V gene TRBV16; D gene ambiguous. This CDR3 spans 13 amino acids. Germline V gene lookup returns CDR1 KGHSY and CDR2 FQNENV. Trimming left V 8 bases short and J 4 bases short, with 12 bases between. Here the CDR3 DNA reads TGTGCCAGCTCCAGCACGCTTTACAATGAGCAGTTCTTC. It specifies CASSSTLYNEQFF.

This clone has a handful of counts. The V and J genes are TRBV28 and TRBJ2-1; TRBD1 might be the D (5 bases). The V end lost 7 bases, the J end lost 5 bases, and 15 bases lay between the germline ends. The germline V gene has CDR1 MDHEN and CDR2 SYDVKM. The CDR3 extends over 14 amino acids. This chain's CDR3 is CASTAWGHDNEQFF. The CDR3 nucleotides are TGTGCCAGCACCGCTTGGGGCCATGACAATGAGCAGTTCTTC. The variable domain in full, with the rest retrieved from reference TRBV28 and TRBJ2-1, is DVKVTQSSRYLVKRTGEKVFLECVQDMDHENMFWYRQDPGLGLRLIYFSYDVKMKEKGDIPEGYSVSREKKERFSLILESASTNQTSMYLCASTAWGHDNEQFFGPGTRLTVL.

V usage is TRBV7-6 and J usage is TRBJ1-4, with D possibly matching TRBD1 (6 bases). In germline, CDR1 is SGHVS, CDR2 FNYEAQ. The CDR3 runs to 16 residues. V lost 5 bases and J lost 3, with 16 bases in between. Here the CDR3 reads CASSLRIQGANEKLFF. The CDR3 DNA reads as TGTGCCAGCAGCCTTCGAATACAGGGTGCTAATGAAAAACTGTTTTTT.

The chain employs TRBV11-1 and TRBJ1-3; unclear D gene. Germline V gives CDR1 SGHAT, CDR2 FQDESV (reference sequence). The CDR3 spans 15 residues. V was pared by 3 bases and J by 0 bases, with 9 bases between. The CDR3 sequence: CASSFLVSSGNTIYF. The CDR3 bases are TGTGCCAGCAGCTTTCTCGTCAGCTCTGGAAACACCATATATTTT.

The V and J genes are TRBV28 and TRBJ1-1; the match to TRBD1 covers 10 bases. With 6 bases clipped from V and 5 bases from J, the junction kept 6 bases outside the gene matches. The CDR3 loop spans 14 amino acids. The germline CDR1 and CDR2 sequences are MDHEN and SYDVKM. Written as DNA, the CDR3 is TGTGCCAGCAGGGCGGGACAGGGGATTACTGAAGCTTTCTTT. Its translation is CASRAGQGITEAFF.

This chain links TRBV19 with TRBJ2-1; unclear D gene. This CDR3 spans 14 amino acids. Trimming stripped 7 bases from V and 5 bases from J, with 15 bases between. CDR1 LNHDA and CDR2 SQIVND come from the germline V gene (reference sequence). This CDR3 reads CASKPGQANNEQFF. CDR3 in DNA: TGTGCCAGTAAACCCGGGCAGGCAAACAATGAGCAGTTCTTC.

V and J are TRBV18 and TRBJ2-3, with TRBD2 matching over 7 bases. The trim removed 8 bases at V and 5 bases at J, leaving 7 bases unmatched. CDR1 and CDR2 (germline): KGHSH, LQKENI. There are 13 residues in the CDR3. The CDR3 is CASSRLAGDTQYF. In DNA form, the CDR3 reads TGTGCCAGCAGCAGACTAGCTGGAGATACGCAGTATTTT.

The chain joins TRBV30 to TRBJ2-1; D unclear. The ends were cut back, 8 bases at V and 5 bases at J, with 19 bases in the middle. There are 14 residues in the CDR3. Germline CDR1 reads GTSNPN; CDR2 reads SVGIG (reference sequence). CDR3 residues: CAAERVARHNEQFF. CDR3 coding DNA: TGTGCCGCCGAACGGGTTGCCCGCCACAATGAGCAGTTCTTC.

The chain uses TRBV25-1 and TRBJ2-5; D not certain. The CDR3 covers 12 residues. The germline gives CDR1 MGHDK, CDR2 SYGVNS. V lost 4 bases to trimming and J lost 7 bases, with 10 bases between them. The CDR3: CASSGSSGTQYF. For the CDR3, the DNA is TGTGCCAGCAGTGGCTCCTCGGGGACCCAGTACTTC.

The J gene is TRBJ1-5, the V gene TRBV19; 7 nucleotides line up with TRBD1. The V segment lost 8 bases and the J segment 3 bases; nucleotides outside the gene matches: 7. CDR1 and CDR2 from the germline V gene are LNHDA and SQIVND (reference sequence). The CDR3 contains 14 residues. As DNA, the CDR3 is TGTGCCAGTGGAACAGACAGGGACAATCAGCCCCAGCATTTT. Translating gives CASGTDRDNQPQHF. Filled out from reference TRBV19 and TRBJ1-5, the complete variable domain reads DGGITQSPKYLFRKEGQNVTLSCEQNLNHDAMYWYRQDPGQGLRLIYYSQIVNDFQKGDIAEGYSVSREKKESFPLTVTSAQKNPTAFYLCASGTDRDNQPQHFGDGTRLSIL.

The sample holds a few counts of this clone. The chain combines TRBV11-3 with TRBJ1-6; no firm D call. Trimming cost V 5 bases and J 0 bases, with 20 bases left between them. The germline V gene has CDR1 SGHNT and CDR2 YENEEA. CDR3 size: 19 residues. This CDR3 reads CASSPFPYLTSSYNSPLHF. For the CDR3, the DNA is TGTGCCAGCAGCCCCTTTCCCTATTTGACAAGCTCCTATAATTCACCCCTCCACTTT.

The gene calls are TRBV6-7 and TRBJ2-7; weak D call: TRBD2 (6 bases). TRBV6-7 is an ORF for which the function is uncertain. Between the trimmed V and J ends, which lost 7 bases and 6 bases, there was a span of 19 bases. The CDR3 spans 14 residues. Here the CDR3 reads CASNSGVRRIEQYF. The CDR3 region has the DNA TGTGCCAGCAACTCGGGAGTTCGCCGGATCGAGCAGTACTTC.

The rearrangement uses TRBV9 and TRBJ1-1; no firm D call. The CDR3 runs to 13 residues. The V gene's germline CDR1 is SGDLS and CDR2 YYNGEE. The V and J ends lost 3 bases and 0 bases respectively, with 6 bases between them. CDR3 protein: CASSGQMNTEAFF. The DNA for the CDR3 is TGTGCCAGCAGCGGTCAGATGAACACTGAAGCTTTCTTT. Full variable domain (remainder filled in from reference TRBV9 and TRBJ1-1): DSGVTQTPKHLITATGQRVTLRCSPRSGDLSVYWYQQSLDQGLQFLIQYYNGEERAKGNILERFSAQQFPDLHSELNLSSLELGDSALYFCASSGQMNTEAFFGQGTRLTVV.